This TCR beta chain was captured by sequencing in a study of cytomegalovirus exposure and HLA in healthy donors. V was clipped by 0 bases and J by 5 bases, with 13 bases between them. Germline assignment: CDR1 GTSNPN and CDR2 SVGIG (reference sequence). The CDR3 covers 14 residues. The PCR had 60 Vbeta and 13 Jbeta primers. Sequencing was performed with immunoSEQ multiplex PCR; in TCRdb, only in-frame clones are kept and a portion is missing. Among some 180,000 clones listed, about four fifths were seen once. This clone was observed a handful of times. The rearrangement uses TRBV30 and TRBJ1-1, with D perhaps TRBD1 (5 bases). The receptor was derived from a woman in her twenties or thirties in good health and CMV-seronegative. Input material: PBMCs. The CDR3 nucleotides read TGTGCCTGGAGTGTAGTCGGGGGTGTGACTGAAGCTTTCTTT. The encoded protein is CAWSVVGGVTEAFF.